The 29 T cell receptor beta chains listed next were all sequenced from one sample in a study of blood T cell repertoires in COVID-19. Libraries were prepared by immunoSEQ multiplex PCR; TCRdb keeps only in-frame clonotypes and omits some of them. The repertoire has about 60,000 clones, 65% to 90% of them found once; the top ten carry 10%. The specimen sequenced was peripheral blood. These receptor sequences come from a man aged 45 to 65 with COVID-19, enrolled during active disease.

The J gene is TRBJ2-1, the V gene TRBV11-2, with 8 positions matching TRBD2. Losses at the gene ends were 5 bases for V and 11 bases for J; bases not matched to a gene: 14. This CDR3 spans 15 amino acids. Germline lookup yields CDR1 SGHAT and CDR2 FQNNGV. The CDR3 coding sequence is TGTGCCAGCAGCCCCGGACTAGCCTCGGGGCTACAGCAGTTCTTC. It yields the protein CASSPGLASGLQQFF.

CDR3 in DNA: TGCGCCAGCACCCCGGTGGCGGGCACAGATACGCAGTATTTT. It is translated as CASTPVAGTDTQYF. The rearrangement joins TRBV5-1 to TRBJ2-3; D remains ambiguous. Trimming cost V 6 bases and J 1 base, with 12 bases left between them. Germline V gene lookup returns CDR1 SGHRS and CDR2 YFSETQ. The CDR3 spans 14 residues.

The V call is TRBV6-5, the J call TRBJ1-4, with TRBD1 identical over 9 bases. V lost 5 bases to trimming and J lost 10 bases; unmatched junction nucleotides: 11. Germline values: CDR1 MNHEY, CDR2 SVGAGI. This CDR3 spans 15 amino acids. In DNA, the CDR3 is TGTGCCAGCAGTACAATTAGACAGGGGGGTGCAAAACTGTTTTTT. Its protein product is CASSTIRQGGAKLFF.

This chain joins TRBV28 and TRBJ1-5, with 9 nucleotides matching TRBD1. The J segment lost 2 bases and the V segment lost 7 bases, leaving 15 bases of the junction unmatched. This CDR3 region has 18 residues. The germline V gene encodes CDR1 MDHEN and CDR2 SYDVKM. CDR3 nucleotide sequence: TGTGCCAGCACCCCGAGCCCGGGACAGGGTGCGGGCAATCAGCCCCAGCATTTT. Its protein is CASTPSPGQGAGNQPQHF.

J is TRBJ1-2 and V is TRBV6-5; no clear D. The germline gives CDR1 MNHEY, CDR2 SVGAGI. The CDR3 spans 13 residues. The V gene lost 7 bases and the J gene lost 2 bases, with 11 bases spanning the gap. The CDR3: CASTLTENYGYTF. The DNA for the CDR3 is TGTGCCAGCACCTTAACTGAAAACTATGGCTACACCTTC.

J is TRBJ1-4 and V is TRBV19; possible D gene TRBD1, 5 bases. The V end lost 5 bases, the J end lost 7 bases, and 14 bases lay between the germline ends. The germline gives CDR1 LNHDA, CDR2 SQIVND (reference sequence). The CDR3 is made up of 14 amino acids. CDR3 nucleotide sequence: TGTGCCAGTAGTCCAGGGTATAGGGCTGAAAAACTGTTTTTT. As protein: CASSPGYRAEKLFF. The variable domain in full, with the rest retrieved from reference TRBV19 and TRBJ1-4, is DGGITQSPKYLFRKEGQNVTLSCEQNLNHDAMYWYRQDPGQGLRLIYYSQIVNDFQKGDIAEGYSVSREKKESFPLTVTSAQKNPTAFYLCASSPGYRAEKLFFGSGTQLSVL.

CDR3 bases: TGTGCCAGAAGCCCCGGGCAGGGAAGCGGGGAGCTGTTTTTT. Translated: CARSPGQGSGELFF. The chain combines TRBV5-3 with TRBJ2-2, with a tentative D call TRBD1 (5 bases). TRBV5-3 is an ORF, and what it does is uncertain. Trimming shortened V by 4 bases and J by 7 bases, and 14 bases separated the two germline ends. This CDR3 comprises 14 residues.

The chain couples TRBV11-1 to TRBJ2-2, with 12 bases that match TRBD1. J was trimmed by 6 bases and V by 3 bases; bases with no gene match: 2. The CDR3 totals 15 residues. Germline CDR1 is SGHAT and CDR2 is FQDESV (reference sequence). The CDR3, as DNA: TGTGCCAGCAGCTTGGGACAGGGGGCTTCCGGGGAGCTGTTTTTT. Translating gives CASSLGQGASGELFF.

The J gene is TRBJ1-3, the V gene TRBV18; perhaps TRBD1 as D (5 bases). The V gene lost 6 bases and the J gene lost 3 bases, with 12 bases spanning the gap. The CDR3 has 14 amino acids. Germline values: CDR1 KGHSH, CDR2 LQKENI. The CDR3 is CASSPDRDGNTIYF. In DNA form, the CDR3 reads TGTGCCAGCTCGCCTGACAGAGATGGAAACACCATATATTTT.

V gene TRBV28 combines with J gene TRBJ2-7; 14 nucleotides match TRBD2. CDR3 length equals 16 residues. V dropped 2 bases and J dropped 6; count of bases not matched to a gene: 6. Germline V gene data show CDR1 as MDHEN and CDR2 as SYDVKM. This chain's CDR3 is CASSLTGTSGSREQYF. For the CDR3, the DNA is TGTGCCAGCAGTTTAACCGGGACTAGCGGGAGCCGCGAGCAGTACTTC.

The genes are TRBV20-1 and TRBJ1-5, with D hard to call. Trimming removed 3 bases from V and 2 bases from J, with 8 bases in between. The CDR3 consists of 13 residues. CDR1 is DFQATT, CDR2 SNEGSKA, per germline (reference sequence). CDR3 loop: CSASMARNQPQHF. As DNA, the CDR3 is TGCAGTGCTAGTATGGCCCGCAATCAGCCCCAGCATTTT.

Only one count was recorded for this clone. Germline and junction disagree at one end, which may indicate a read error. The chain recombines TRBV19 with TRBJ1-5; 9 nucleotides agree with TRBD1. The V gene's germline CDR1 is LNHDA and CDR2 SQIVND (reference sequence). The CDR3 is made up of 16 amino acids. In DNA, the CDR3 is TGTGCCAGTAGAATAGGGGGGACAGGGCTCAATCAGCCCCAGCATTTT. This encodes CASRIGGTGLNQPQHF.

The chain combines TRBV2 with TRBJ2-7; D is unclear. Trimming shortened V by 8 bases and J by 1 base, and 12 bases separated the two germline ends. CDR1 SNHLY and CDR2 FYNNEI come from the germline V gene. CDR3 length: 13 amino acids. CDR3 loop: CASYEPRSYEQYF. In nucleotides, the CDR3 is TGTGCCAGCTATGAGCCTAGGTCCTACGAGCAGTACTTC.

Here the CDR3 DNA reads TGTGCCAGCAGGGGCAGGGATGGAGCTAACTATGGCTACACCTTC. Residues: CASRGRDGANYGYTF. The rearrangement uses TRBV6-5 and TRBJ1-2; D may be TRBD1 (5 bases). Germline V gene sequence: CDR1 MNHEY, CDR2 SVGAGI. The CDR3 is 15 amino acids. V was shortened by 6 bases and J by 0 bases, with 14 bases between the two germline ends.

The chain carries TRBV19 and TRBJ2-7; 10 nucleotides match TRBD1. The CDR3 totals 15 residues. CDR1 is LNHDA, CDR2 SQIVND, per germline (reference sequence). Trimming cost V 3 bases and J 3 bases; bases outside gene matches: 5. CDR3 coding DNA: TGTGCCAGTAGTATCCCGGGACAGGGGATCTACGAGCAGTACTTC. Protein product: CASSIPGQGIYEQYF.

This chain connects TRBV30 to TRBJ2-3; 10 bases fit TRBD1. Germline lookup yields CDR1 GTSNPN and CDR2 SVGIG (reference sequence). V gave up 4 bases and J gave up 2 bases; unmatched junction bases: 12. The CDR3 has 17 residues. The CDR3 DNA reads TGTGCCTGGATCAGGATGAGGACAGGGGGATTCACAGATACGCAGTATTTT. Amino acid sequence: CAWIRMRTGGFTDTQYF.

The chain links TRBV6-2 or TRBV6-3 to TRBJ1-1; no firm D call. Germline-derived CDR1 and CDR2 are MNHEY and SVGEGT. The CDR3 totals 17 residues. The V end lost 3 bases, the J end lost 2 bases, and 19 bases lay between the germline ends. The CDR3 nucleotides are TGTGCCAGCAGTTATGCGAGGGCAGGAGACTCAAACACTGAAGCTTTCTTT. Amino acids: CASSYARAGDSNTEAFF.

The chain is built from TRBV29-1 and TRBJ2-3; weak D call: TRBD1 (6 bases). The CDR3 is 14 amino acids. The V end lost 0 bases, the J end lost 6 bases, and 13 bases lay between the germline ends. The germline gives CDR1 SQVTM, CDR2 ANQGSEA. CDR3: CSVEEPGVADTQYF. Written as DNA, the CDR3 is TGCAGCGTTGAAGAACCAGGGGTTGCGGATACGCAGTATTTT.

The chain carries TRBV28 and TRBJ1-2; 10 bases line up with TRBD1. V lost 3 bases, J lost 7 bases, and 11 bases stayed unmatched. The CDR3 runs 16 residues. Germline lookup yields CDR1 MDHEN and CDR2 SYDVKM. As DNA, the CDR3 is TGTGCCAGCAGTTTTCAAATCGGGACAGGGGCCGGTGGCTACACCTTC. It codes for CASSFQIGTGAGGYTF.

CDR3 DNA sequence: TGCGCCAGCAGCTTGGTTCCCCGGGGGACAGGGTTAGAAGAGACCCAGTACTTC. It is translated as CASSLVPRGTGLEETQYF. This rearrangement joins TRBV5-1 to TRBJ2-5; TRBD1 matches 9 bases. V trimming: 0 bases; J trimming: 3 bases; junction bases outside the gene matches: 12. The germline V gene has CDR1 SGHRS and CDR2 YFSETQ. The CDR3 is 18 amino acids.

The CDR3, as DNA: TGTGCCAGCAGTTACCAGGGTTTAGCCCCTGAAGCTTTCTTT. Translated: CASSYQGLAPEAFF. The rearrangement uses TRBV6-2 or TRBV6-3 and TRBJ1-1; D possibly corresponds to TRBD1 (5 bases). The CDR3 spans 14 residues. Germline loops: CDR1 MNHEY, CDR2 SVGEGT. V dropped 2 bases and J dropped 6 bases, with 13 bases sitting between them.

The V call is TRBV7-2, the J call TRBJ2-1; perhaps TRBD2 as D (7 bases). There are 16 residues in the CDR3. Trimming stripped 6 bases from V and 1 base from J, with 16 bases between. Germline assignment: CDR1 SGHTA and CDR2 FQGNSA. The CDR3 region has the DNA TGTGCCAGCAGGCCGCGGGGGCGGGCGTCCTACAATGAGCAGTTCTTC. The encoded protein is CASRPRGRASYNEQFF.

The chain joins TRBV3-1 (or the pseudogene TRBV3-2) to TRBJ2-3; the D gene is possibly TRBD1 (5 bases). CDR1 and CDR2 from the germline V gene are LGHDT and YNNKEL (reference sequence). The V end was cut by 3 bases, the J end by 5 bases, with 9 bases between. The CDR3 is 13 amino acids. The CDR3 reads CASSHSQEDTQYF. The DNA of the CDR3 is TGTGCCAGCAGCCATTCACAGGAAGATACGCAGTATTTT.

The rearrangement links TRBV24-1 to TRBJ2-1, with D tentatively TRBD2 (5 bases). Trimming removed 3 bases from V and 5 bases from J, with 10 bases in between. The CDR3 consists of 14 residues. Looked up from germline, CDR1 is KGHDR and CDR2 is SFDVKD. The CDR3 sequence: CATSDKRQNNEQFF. DNA of the CDR3: TGTGCCACCAGTGATAAGCGGCAGAACAATGAGCAGTTCTTC.

The chain joins TRBV7-9 to TRBJ2-2; tentatively, D is TRBD1 (6 bases). CDR1 SEHNR and CDR2 FQNEAQ come from the germline V gene (reference sequence). V lost 6 bases to trimming and J lost 5 bases, with 25 bases between them. The CDR3 loop spans 18 amino acids. DNA for the CDR3: TGTGCCAGCAGTTCATCAACAGGGTCTAACTTTATGACCGGGGAGCTGTTTTTT. Residues: CASSSSTGSNFMTGELFF. Full variable domain (outside the CDR3, taken from reference TRBV7-9 and TRBJ2-2): DTGVSQNPRHKITKRGQNVTFRCDPISEHNRLYWYRQTLGQGPEFLTYFQNEAQLEKSRLLSDRFSAERPKGSFSTLEIQRTEQGDSAMYLCASSSSTGSNFMTGELFFGEGSRLTVL.

This chain joins TRBV27 and TRBJ1-1; 8 nucleotides agree with TRBD1. Germline-derived CDR1 and CDR2 are MNHEY and SMNVEV (reference sequence). The CDR3 has 16 amino acids. With 2 bases clipped from V and 6 bases from J, the junction kept 11 bases outside the gene matches. Here the CDR3 reads CASSLTRTGRSAEAFF. CDR3 in DNA: TGTGCCAGCAGTTTAACCCGGACAGGGAGGTCTGCTGAAGCTTTCTTT.

The chain recombines TRBV27 with TRBJ1-4; D is uncertain. Trimming stripped 6 bases from V and 5 bases from J, with 4 bases between. Germline CDR1 MNHEY, CDR2 SMNVEV (reference sequence). This CDR3 region has 11 residues. CDR3 protein: CASRRNEKLFF. The CDR3 DNA follows: TGTGCCAGCAGACGGAATGAAAAACTGTTTTTT.

J is TRBJ2-1 and V is TRBV5-4; TRBD2 might be the D (6 bases). The CDR3 runs 19 residues. V lost 0 bases and J lost 4, with 23 bases in between. CDR1 is SGHNT and CDR2 is YYREEE in the germline V gene (reference sequence). The CDR3 coding sequence is TGTGCCAGCAGCTTGGCAGCAGGAGGAGGGGATTTGCGTTACAATGAGCAGTTCTTC. This encodes CASSLAAGGGDLRYNEQFF.

The rearrangement joins TRBV28 to TRBJ1-4; 7 positions match TRBD1. This CDR3 has 15 residues. J was trimmed by 3 bases and V by 6 bases; bases with no gene match: 7. CDR1 is MDHEN, CDR2 SYDVKM, per germline. The CDR3 DNA sequence: TGTGCCAGCAGAGGCCAGGGGGGTTCTAATGAAAAACTGTTTTTT. Translated: CASRGQGGSNEKLFF.